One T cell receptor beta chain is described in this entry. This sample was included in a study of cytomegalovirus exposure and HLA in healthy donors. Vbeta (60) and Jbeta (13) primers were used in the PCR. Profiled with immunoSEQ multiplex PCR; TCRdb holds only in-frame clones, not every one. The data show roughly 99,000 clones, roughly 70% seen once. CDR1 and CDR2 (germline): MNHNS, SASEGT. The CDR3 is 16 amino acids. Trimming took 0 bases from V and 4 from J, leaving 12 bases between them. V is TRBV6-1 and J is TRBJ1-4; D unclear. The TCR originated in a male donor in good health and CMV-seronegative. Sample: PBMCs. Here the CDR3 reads CASSEARASYNEKLFF. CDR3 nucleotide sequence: TGTGCCAGCAGTGAAGCGCGGGCCAGTTATAATGAAAAACTGTTTTTT.